The 18 T cell receptor beta chains below all came from one sample that was sequenced in a study of T-cell reconstitution after alpha-beta-depleted transplantation in children. The TCRbeta library incorporated unique molecular identifiers. In TCRdb, the PCR reads were re-called with MiXCR into one record per CDR3 protein. The table lists hundreds of thousands of distinct CDR3 sequences, approximately 16% of them singletons, with approximately 1.1% in the top ten. Sequencing was performed on PBMCs from the stem cell graft donor, taken from the stem cell graft. These receptor sequences come from a human donor who donated a stem cell graft to a child with acute myeloid leukemia.

The CDR3 nucleotides read TGTGCCAGCAGCTTAGGTGCAGGGTCGTCCTATGGCTACACCTTC. Amino acid sequence: CASSLGAGSSYGYTF. V gene TRBV7-9 combines with J gene TRBJ1-2, with a weak D call TRBD1 (5 bases). Germline V lookup: CDR1 SEHNR, CDR2 FQNEAQ (reference sequence). The CDR3 has 15 amino acids. Between the trimmed V and J ends, which lost 1 base and 4 bases, there was a span of 13 bases.

The CDR3 DNA is TGCGCCAGCAGCCAAGATTCGGGGTGGGATGAGCAGTTCTTC. This codes for CASSQDSGWDEQFF. V and J are TRBV4-3 and TRBJ2-1; D is possibly TRBD2 (5 bases). V lost 0 bases and J 8 bases, leaving 11 bases between the germline ends. The CDR3 runs 14 residues. CDR1 and CDR2 from the germline V gene are LGHNA and YSLEER.

This clonotype was seen repeatedly, ten times or more. V and J are TRBV7-2 and TRBJ2-5; TRBD2 matches 11 bases. With 5 bases clipped from V and 2 bases from J, the junction kept 10 bases outside the gene matches. Looked up from germline, CDR1 is SGHTA and CDR2 is FQGNSA. The CDR3 covers 17 residues. CDR3 sequence: CASSPGGLAGGQETQYF. CDR3 sequence (DNA): TGTGCCAGCAGCCCAGGAGGGCTAGCGGGGGGTCAAGAGACCCAGTACTTC.

The CDR3 region has the DNA TGCAGTGTTATAACGGGGGGTCAGCCCCAGCATTTT. It codes for CSVITGGQPQHF. J is TRBJ1-5 and V is TRBV20-1; TRBD1 is a possible D gene (5 bases). V was trimmed by 7 bases and J by 6 bases, leaving 13 bases between them. Germline-derived CDR1 and CDR2 are DFQATT and SNEGSKA (reference sequence). The CDR3 contains 12 residues.

The chain couples TRBV6-1 to TRBJ1-6; D might be TRBD1 (5 bases). The length of the CDR3 is 14 residues. The germline V gene has CDR1 MNHNS and CDR2 SASEGT. The ends were cut back, 5 bases at V and 9 bases at J, with 14 bases in the middle. The CDR3 region is CASSRGDLGSPLHF. The CDR3 DNA is TGTGCCAGCAGTCGGGGGGATTTGGGTTCACCCCTCCACTTT.

This clonotype was observed a handful of times. The chain combines TRBV15 with TRBJ2-3, with TRBD2 matching over 8 bases. Germline V gene data show CDR1 as LNHNV and CDR2 as YYDKDF (reference sequence). J was trimmed by 4 bases and V by 0 bases; bases with no gene match: 6. CDR3 length equals 16 residues. As DNA, the CDR3 is TGTGCCACCAGCAGAGAAAGCGGGGGCCTCGCAGATACGCAGTATTTT. It specifies CATSRESGGLADTQYF.

This clonotype was detected many times. The chain is built from TRBV29-1 and TRBJ2-7; D might be TRBD2 (6 bases). V was trimmed by 2 bases and J by 4 bases, leaving 15 bases between them. The CDR3 has 14 amino acids. The germline V gene has CDR1 SQVTM and CDR2 ANQGSEA. CDR3 sequence: CSVELGGWEYEQYF. CDR3 bases: TGCAGCGTTGAACTCGGGGGATGGGAGTACGAGCAGTACTTC.

This clonotype occurred a few times. The chain recombines TRBV7-6 with TRBJ2-5, with 7 bases identical to TRBD1. The V and J ends lost 1 base and 5 bases, in that order; junction bases with no gene match: 7. Germline V gene sequence: CDR1 SGHVS, CDR2 FNYEAQ. This CDR3 has 15 amino acids. This CDR3 is CASSLGGQLDETQYF. The CDR3 coding sequence is TGTGCCAGCAGCTTAGGGGGACAGTTGGATGAGACCCAGTACTTC.

Here the CDR3 DNA reads TGTGCCAGCAGTTTTTCAGGGGGCTCTGGAAACACCATATATTTT. Protein: CASSFSGGSGNTIYF. The chain carries TRBV12-3 or TRBV12-4 and TRBJ1-3; TRBD1 agrees at 7 bases. V gave up 3 bases and J gave up 0 bases; unmatched junction bases: 2. There are 15 residues in the CDR3.

This clonotype was seen repeatedly, ten times or more. The rearrangement uses TRBV12-3 or TRBV12-4 and TRBJ1-2; 10 bases are shared with TRBD1. Trimming at V came to 6 bases and at J to 5 bases, leaving 12 bases not matched to a gene. The CDR3 length is 16 residues. In nucleotides, the CDR3 is TGTGCCAGCAGACGTCCTTCGTGGGACAGGGGTTATGGCTACACCTTC. Its protein is CASRRPSWDRGYGYTF.

CDR3 bases: TGTGCCAGCGGGAGGGTATCGAACACTGAAGCTTTCTTT. Its translation is CASGRVSNTEAFF. The rearrangement joins TRBV12-3 or TRBV12-4 to TRBJ1-1; D not resolved. V was clipped by 8 bases and J by 1 base, with 11 bases between them. This CDR3 is built from 13 residues.

This clonotype was picked up many times. CDR3: CSASRTDNYGYTF. The CDR3 DNA follows: TGCAGTGCTAGCAGGACCGACAACTATGGCTACACCTTC. The chain recombines TRBV20-1 with TRBJ1-2; D is ambiguous. CDR3 length equals 13 residues. Germline V gene lookup returns CDR1 DFQATT and CDR2 SNEGSKA (reference sequence). The V end lost 3 bases, the J end lost 2 bases, and 10 bases lay between the germline ends.

This clonotype was recorded at least ten times. The chain carries TRBV6-5 and TRBJ2-7, with D hard to call. Germline V gene sequence: CDR1 MNHEY, CDR2 SVGAGI. The CDR3 consists of 17 residues. The ends were cut back, 0 bases at V and 2 bases at J, with 17 bases in the middle. CDR3 loop: CASSYSYTRQAPYEQYF. DNA for the CDR3: TGTGCCAGCAGTTACTCATATACGAGACAAGCGCCCTACGAGCAGTACTTC.

This clonotype was counted at least ten times. The J gene is TRBJ2-1, the V gene TRBV12-3 or TRBV12-4, with TRBD2 identical over 10 bases. J gave up 8 bases and V 5 bases, and 3 bases lay outside the gene matches. The CDR3 loop spans 13 amino acids. The CDR3 DNA sequence: TGTGCCAGCAGTGGCCTAGCGGGAGATGAGCAGTTCTTC. As protein: CASSGLAGDEQFF.

Many counts were recorded for this clonotype. The chain is built from TRBV20-1 and TRBJ2-4, with unresolved D. The CDR3 runs 12 residues. CDR1 and CDR2 from the germline V gene are DFQATT and SNEGSKA (reference sequence). CDR3 sequence: CRAKLAKNIQYF. CDR3 nucleotides: TGCAGAGCGAAGCTAGCCAAAAACATTCAGTACTTC.

This clonotype was recorded at least ten times. The chain combines TRBV24-1 with TRBJ2-1, with D possibly TRBD1 on 5 matching bases. Trimming removed 3 bases from V and 4 bases from J, with 15 bases in between. Germline V CDR1 and CDR2: KGHDR, SFDVKD. The length of the CDR3 is 16 residues. This CDR3 is CATSDMTAPPYNEQFF. CDR3 sequence (DNA): TGTGCCACCAGTGATATGACAGCGCCTCCATACAATGAGCAGTTCTTC.

The chain links TRBV20-1 to TRBJ2-1; 15 positions agree with TRBD2. The junction had 12 bases not matched to a gene; V was cut back by 8 bases and J by 1 base. The CDR3 runs 18 residues. Per germline, CDR1 DFQATT and CDR2 SNEGSKA (reference sequence). The CDR3 region has the DNA TGCAGTTCCTTCTCCGGGACTAGCGGGGGGCTTTCCTACAATGAGCAGTTCTTC. Translation: CSSFSGTSGGLSYNEQFF.

The chain joins TRBV7-2 to TRBJ2-5; D might be TRBD1 (5 bases). The CDR3 totals 14 residues. In germline, CDR1 is SGHTA, CDR2 FQGNSA. V was shortened by 1 base and J by 4 bases, with 10 bases between the two germline ends. The CDR3: CASSLDSRAETQYF. CDR3 coding DNA: TGTGCCAGCAGCTTAGATAGCAGGGCAGAGACCCAGTACTTC. Based on the CDR3 plus reference TRBV7-2 and TRBJ2-5, the full variable domain is GAGVSQSPSNKVTEKGKDVELRCDPISGHTALYWYRQSLGQGLEFLIYFQGNSAPDKSGLPSDRFSAERTGGSVSTLTIQRTQQEDSAVYLCASSLDSRAETQYFGPGTRLLVL.